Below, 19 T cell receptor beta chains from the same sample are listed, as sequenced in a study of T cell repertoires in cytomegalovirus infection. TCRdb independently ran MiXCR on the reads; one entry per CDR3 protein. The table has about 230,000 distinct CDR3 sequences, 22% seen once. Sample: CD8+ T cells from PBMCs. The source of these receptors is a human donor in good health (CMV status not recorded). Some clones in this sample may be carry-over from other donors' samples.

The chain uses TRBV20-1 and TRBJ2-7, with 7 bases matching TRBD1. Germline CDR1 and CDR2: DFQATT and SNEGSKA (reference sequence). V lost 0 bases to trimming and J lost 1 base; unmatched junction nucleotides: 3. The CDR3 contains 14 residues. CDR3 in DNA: TGCAGTGCTAGAGACCGGGACAGATCCTACGAGCAGTACTTC. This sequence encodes CSARDRDRSYEQYF.

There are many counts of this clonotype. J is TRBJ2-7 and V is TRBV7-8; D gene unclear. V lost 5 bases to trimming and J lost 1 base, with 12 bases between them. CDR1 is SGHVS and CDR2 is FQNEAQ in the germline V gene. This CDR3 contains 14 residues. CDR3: CASSPLDGSYEQYF. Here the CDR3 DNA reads TGTGCCAGCAGCCCCTTGGACGGTTCCTACGAGCAGTACTTC.

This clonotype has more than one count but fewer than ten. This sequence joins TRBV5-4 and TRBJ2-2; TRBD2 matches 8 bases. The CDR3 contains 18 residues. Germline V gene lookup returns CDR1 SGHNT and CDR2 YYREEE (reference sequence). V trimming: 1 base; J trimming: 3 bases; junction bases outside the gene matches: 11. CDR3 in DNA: TGTGCCAGCAGCTTGTTCACCGGGCGGGGGGCACACACCGGGGAGCTGTTTTTT. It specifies CASSLFTGRGAHTGELFF.

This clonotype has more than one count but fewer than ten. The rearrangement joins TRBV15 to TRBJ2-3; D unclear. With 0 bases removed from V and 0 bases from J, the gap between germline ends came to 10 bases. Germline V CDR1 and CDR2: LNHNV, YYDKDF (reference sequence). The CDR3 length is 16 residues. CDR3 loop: CATSRDSALSTDTQYF. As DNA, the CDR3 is TGTGCCACCAGCAGAGATTCCGCGCTGAGCACAGATACGCAGTATTTT. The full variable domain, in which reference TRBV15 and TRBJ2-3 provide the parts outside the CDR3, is DAMVIQNPRYQVTQFGKPVTLSCSQTLNHNVMYWYQQKSSQAPKLLFHYYDKDFNNEADTPDNFQSRRPNTSFCFLDIRSPGLGDTAMYLCATSRDSALSTDTQYFGPGTRLTVL.

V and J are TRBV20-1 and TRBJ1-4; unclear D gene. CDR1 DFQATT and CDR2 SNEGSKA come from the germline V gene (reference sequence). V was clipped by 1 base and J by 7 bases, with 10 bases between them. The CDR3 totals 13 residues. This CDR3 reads CSARVPRTEKLFF. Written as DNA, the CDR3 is TGCAGTGCTAGAGTCCCCAGGACTGAAAAACTGTTTTTT.

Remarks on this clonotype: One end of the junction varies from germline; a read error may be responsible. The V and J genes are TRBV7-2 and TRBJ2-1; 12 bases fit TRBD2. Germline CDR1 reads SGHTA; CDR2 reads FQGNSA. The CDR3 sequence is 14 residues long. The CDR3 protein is CVSSLAGGLDEQFF. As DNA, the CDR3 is TGTGTCAGCAGCCTAGCGGGGGGGCTCGATGAGCAGTTCTTC.

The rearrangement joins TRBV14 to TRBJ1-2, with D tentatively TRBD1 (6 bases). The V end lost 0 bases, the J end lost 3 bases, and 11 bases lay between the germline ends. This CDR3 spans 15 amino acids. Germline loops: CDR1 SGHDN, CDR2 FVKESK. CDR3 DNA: TGTGCCAGCAGCCAAGATTGTGGGGGCCACTATGGCTACACCTTC. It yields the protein CASSQDCGGHYGYTF.

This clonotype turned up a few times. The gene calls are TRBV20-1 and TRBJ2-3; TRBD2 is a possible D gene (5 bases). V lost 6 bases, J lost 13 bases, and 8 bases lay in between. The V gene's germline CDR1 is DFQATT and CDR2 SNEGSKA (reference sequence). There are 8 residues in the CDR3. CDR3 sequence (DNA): TGCAGTGCCGGGGTCGAGTATTTT. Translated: CSAGVEYF.

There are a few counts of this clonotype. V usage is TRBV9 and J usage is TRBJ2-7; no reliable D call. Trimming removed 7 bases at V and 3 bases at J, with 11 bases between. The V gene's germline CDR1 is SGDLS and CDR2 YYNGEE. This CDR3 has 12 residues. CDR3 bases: TGTGCCAGCCTTGGGGTCCGCTACGAGCAGTACTTC. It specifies CASLGVRYEQYF.

As DNA, the CDR3 is TGTGCCAGCAGTTGGACAGGGAGCACAGATACGCAGTATTTT. Protein: CASSWTGSTDTQYF. The chain is built from TRBV12-3 or TRBV12-4 and TRBJ2-3, with 8 bases that match TRBD1. V was pared by 4 bases and J by 0 bases, with 0 bases of the junction left unmatched. CDR3 size: 14 residues.

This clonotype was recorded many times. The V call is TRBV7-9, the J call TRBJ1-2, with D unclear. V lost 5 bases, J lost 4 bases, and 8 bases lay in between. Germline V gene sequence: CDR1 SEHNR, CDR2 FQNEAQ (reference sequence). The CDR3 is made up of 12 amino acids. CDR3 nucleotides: TGTGCCAGCAGCACAGAAGGCTATGGCTACACCTTC. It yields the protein CASSTEGYGYTF.

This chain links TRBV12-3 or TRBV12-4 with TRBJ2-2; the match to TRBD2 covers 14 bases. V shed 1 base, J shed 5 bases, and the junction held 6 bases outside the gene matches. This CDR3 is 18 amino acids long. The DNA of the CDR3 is TGTGCCAGCAGTTTAGGCGGACTAGCGGGGGGCGAAACCGGGGAGCTGTTTTTT. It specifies CASSLGGLAGGETGELFF.

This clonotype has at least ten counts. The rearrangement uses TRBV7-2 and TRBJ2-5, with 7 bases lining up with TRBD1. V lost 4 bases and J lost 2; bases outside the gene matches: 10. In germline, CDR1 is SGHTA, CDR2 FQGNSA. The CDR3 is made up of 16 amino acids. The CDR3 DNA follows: TGTGCCAGCAGCTCCGTTAGGGGGCGCGGTCAAGAGACCCAGTACTTC. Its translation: CASSSVRGRGQETQYF.

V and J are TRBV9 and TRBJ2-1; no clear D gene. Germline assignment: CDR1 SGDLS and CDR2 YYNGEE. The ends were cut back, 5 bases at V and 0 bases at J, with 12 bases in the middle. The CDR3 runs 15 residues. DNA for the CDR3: TGTGCCAGCAGTAGAGACCTAGGCTCCTACAATGAGCAGTTCTTC. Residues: CASSRDLGSYNEQFF.

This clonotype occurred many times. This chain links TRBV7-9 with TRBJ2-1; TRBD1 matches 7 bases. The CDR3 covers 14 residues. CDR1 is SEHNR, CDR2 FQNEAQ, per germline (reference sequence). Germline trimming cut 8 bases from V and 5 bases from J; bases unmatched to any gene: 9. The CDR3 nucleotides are TGTGCCAGCCCAGGGACAGTGGGCAACAATGAGCAGTTCTTC. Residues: CASPGTVGNNEQFF. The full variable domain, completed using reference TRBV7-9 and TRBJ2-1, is DTGVSQNPRHKITKRGQNVTFRCDPISEHNRLYWYRQTLGQGPEFLTYFQNEAQLEKSRLLSDRFSAERPKGSFSTLEIQRTEQGDSAMYLCASPGTVGNNEQFFGPGTRLTVL.

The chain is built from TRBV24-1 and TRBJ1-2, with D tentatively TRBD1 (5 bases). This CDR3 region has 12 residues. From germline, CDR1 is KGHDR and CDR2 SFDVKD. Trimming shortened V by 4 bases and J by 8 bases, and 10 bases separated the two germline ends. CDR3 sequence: CATSDQTEGYTF. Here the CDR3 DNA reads TGTGCCACCAGTGACCAGACAGAGGGCTACACCTTC.

The CDR3 DNA reads TGTGCCAGCAGCCGGGGGGGTGAAAAACTGTTTTTT. It encodes CASSRGGEKLFF. The chain couples TRBV7-9 to TRBJ1-4, with D possibly being TRBD1 (5 bases). This CDR3 is 12 amino acids long. V gave up 5 bases and J gave up 7 bases, with 8 bases separating them. CDR1 is SEHNR and CDR2 is FQNEAQ in the germline V gene (reference sequence).

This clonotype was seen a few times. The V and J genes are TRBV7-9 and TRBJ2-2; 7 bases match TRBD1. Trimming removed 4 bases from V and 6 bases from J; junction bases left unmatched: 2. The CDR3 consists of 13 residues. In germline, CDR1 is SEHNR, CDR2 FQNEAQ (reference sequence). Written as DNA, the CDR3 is TGTGCCAGCAGCTCCGACAGGGCCGGGGAGCTGTTTTTT. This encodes CASSSDRAGELFF.

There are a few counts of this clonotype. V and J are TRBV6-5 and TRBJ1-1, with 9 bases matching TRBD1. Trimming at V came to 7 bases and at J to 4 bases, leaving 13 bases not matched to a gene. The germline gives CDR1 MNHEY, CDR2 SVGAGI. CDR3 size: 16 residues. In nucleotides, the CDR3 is TGTGCCAGCACCAGGGACAGGGCTACTGATACCACTGAAGCTTTCTTT. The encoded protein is CASTRDRATDTTEAFF.